A selection of T cell receptor beta chains follows, all from one sample in a study of blood T cell repertoires in COVID-19. Sequencing was performed with immunoSEQ multiplex PCR; in TCRdb, only in-frame clones are kept and a portion is missing. The sample lists about 210,000 clones, 83% seen once, with roughly 2.9% in the top ten. Sequencing was done on a sample of peripheral blood. These receptors came from a man between 50 and 59 years old with active or convalescent COVID-19. Both conserved end residues are part of each CDR3. A D gene is named only where the DNA matches it firmly. Expanded clones are given a class, and other clones once, few, many or no size at all.

clone_size: .; v_call: TRBV7-8; d_call: .; j_call: TRBJ2-1; cdr3_nt: TGTGCCAGCAGCTTAAGGACTCCAGGAAGGAATGAGCAGTTCTTC; cdr3_aa: CASSLRTPGRNEQFF
clone_size: .; v_call: TRBV25-1; d_call: TRBD2; j_call: TRBJ2-1; cdr3_nt: TGTGCCAGCAGTGAATGGGTGGAGACTAGCGGGAGGGGTCATGAGCAGTTCTTC; cdr3_aa: CASSEWVETSGRGHEQFF
clone_size: .; v_call: TRBV18; d_call: TRBD1; j_call: TRBJ2-3; cdr3_nt: TGTGCCAGCTCACCGACAGGGGGCACAGATACGCAGTATTTT; cdr3_aa: CASSPTGGTDTQYF
clone_size: .; v_call: TRBV10-3; d_call: TRBD2; j_call: TRBJ2-7; cdr3_nt: TGTGCCATCAGTGGGACTAGCGGGCCCGCCTACGAGCAGTACTTC; cdr3_aa: CAISGTSGPAYEQYF
clone_size: .; v_call: TRBV11-2; d_call: .; j_call: TRBJ2-3; cdr3_nt: TGTGCCAGCAGCAGCAGGCGGGTCCGGGGAGATACGCAGTATTTT; cdr3_aa: CASSSRRVRGDTQYF
clone_size: .; v_call: TRBV2; d_call: TRBD1; j_call: TRBJ1-2; cdr3_nt: TGTGCCAGCACCCCCTTTGGACAGGGGAGCTATGGCTACACCTTC; cdr3_aa: CASTPFGQGSYGYTF
clone_size: .; v_call: TRBV7-7; d_call: .; j_call: TRBJ2-1; cdr3_nt: TGTGCTAGCAGCTTAATTCAGGGGAACGAGCAGTTCTTC; cdr3_aa: CASSLIQGNEQFF
clone_size: .; v_call: TRBV6-5; d_call: TRBD1; j_call: TRBJ1-5; cdr3_nt: TGTGCCAGCCGAGGGGGCCTTAATCAGCCCCAGCATTTT; cdr3_aa: CASRGGLNQPQHF
clone_size: .; v_call: TRBV7-2; d_call: TRBD2; j_call: TRBJ2-5; cdr3_nt: TGTGCCAGCAGCTTAAAGCTAGCGGGAAACCAAGAGACCCAGTACTTC; cdr3_aa: CASSLKLAGNQETQYF
clone_size: few; v_call: TRBV28; d_call: TRBD1; j_call: TRBJ1-5; cdr3_nt: TGTGCCAGCAGTGCTCCCGGGACAGGGAGTCAGCCCCAGCATTTT; cdr3_aa: CASSAPGTGSQPQHF
clone_size: .; v_call: TRBV29-1; d_call: TRBD2; j_call: TRBJ2-1; cdr3_nt: TGCAGCGTACGGGGGGGGAGCTCCTACAATGAGCAGTTCTTC; cdr3_aa: CSVRGGSSYNEQFF
clone_size: once; v_call: TRBV5-5; d_call: .; j_call: TRBJ1-2; cdr3_nt: TGTGCCAGCAGCTTGATGCAGGCTGCAGCTAACTATGGCTACACCTTC; cdr3_aa: CASSLMQAAANYGYTF
clone_size: .; v_call: TRBV5-6; d_call: TRBD1; j_call: TRBJ1-3; cdr3_nt: TGTGCCAGCAGCGGGACAGACTCCTACTCTGGAAACACCATATATTTT; cdr3_aa: CASSGTDSYSGNTIYF
clone_size: .; v_call: TRBV13; d_call: .; j_call: TRBJ2-7; cdr3_nt: TGTGCCAGCAGCTACCCAATTACAGGGTCTCCCTACGAGCAGTACTTC; cdr3_aa: CASSYPITGSPYEQYF
clone_size: .; v_call: TRBV18; d_call: .; j_call: TRBJ2-5; cdr3_nt: TGTGCCAGCTCGCCACATCAACAAGAGACCCAGTACTTC; cdr3_aa: CASSPHQQETQYF
clone_size: .; v_call: TRBV5-4; d_call: TRBD2; j_call: TRBJ2-7; cdr3_nt: TGTGCCAGCAGCGCGAGCGGGACGAGTTCCTACGAGCAGTACTTC; cdr3_aa: CASSASGTSSYEQYF
clone_size: few; v_call: TRBV29-1; d_call: .; j_call: TRBJ1-1; cdr3_nt: TGCAGCGTTGAAGTCTCTCCCCTCCGGAACACTGAAGCTTTCTTT; cdr3_aa: CSVEVSPLRNTEAFF
clone_size: .; v_call: TRBV9; d_call: .; j_call: TRBJ1-2; cdr3_nt: TGTGCCAGCAGGAGACAGGCAGTCGGCGGCTACACCTTC; cdr3_aa: CASRRQAVGGYTF
clone_size: .; v_call: TRBV7-2; d_call: TRBD2; j_call: TRBJ2-2; cdr3_nt: TGTGCCAGCAGGTCCAGCGGGGGCACCGGGGAGCTGTTTTTT; cdr3_aa: CASRSSGGTGELFF
clone_size: .; v_call: TRBV5-6; d_call: .; j_call: TRBJ1-1; cdr3_nt: TGTGCCAGCAGCGGGACTTACTACACTGAAGCTTTCTTT; cdr3_aa: CASSGTYYTEAFF
clone_size: .; v_call: TRBV12-3/TRBV12-4; d_call: .; j_call: TRBJ1-2; cdr3_nt: TGTGCCAGCAGTTTACAGGGATTCTATGGCTACACCTTC; cdr3_aa: CASSLQGFYGYTF
clone_size: .; v_call: TRBV13; d_call: .; j_call: TRBJ1-6; cdr3_nt: TGTGCCAGCAGCTTCTCCAATTCACCCCTCCACTTT; cdr3_aa: CASSFSNSPLHF
clone_size: .; v_call: TRBV27; d_call: TRBD1; j_call: TRBJ2-5; cdr3_nt: TGTGCCAGCAGTTCTTGGACAGGAGCTAAAGAGACCCAGTACTTC; cdr3_aa: CASSSWTGAKETQYF
clone_size: .; v_call: TRBV6-6; d_call: .; j_call: TRBJ1-4; cdr3_nt: TGTGCCAGCAGGATAGATGCAACTAATGAAAAACTGTTTTTT; cdr3_aa: CASRIDATNEKLFF
clone_size: .; v_call: TRBV15; d_call: .; j_call: TRBJ1-4; cdr3_nt: TGTGCCACCAGCAGAACAGGGATTAATGAAAAACTGTTTTTT; cdr3_aa: CATSRTGINEKLFF
clone_size: .; v_call: TRBV29-1; d_call: .; j_call: TRBJ1-2; cdr3_nt: TGCAGCGTTGTAGAAGGGAGCAAGGGTGGCTACACCTTC; cdr3_aa: CSVVEGSKGGYTF
clone_size: few; v_call: TRBV10-3; d_call: TRBD2; j_call: TRBJ2-3; cdr3_nt: TGTGCCATCAGAAGCGGGGGGGCCAAGGATACGCAGTATTTT; cdr3_aa: CAIRSGGAKDTQYF
clone_size: .; v_call: TRBV6-6; d_call: .; j_call: TRBJ1-6; cdr3_nt: TGTGCCAGCAGCAACCGGGGGGATTCACCCCTCCACTTT; cdr3_aa: CASSNRGDSPLHF
clone_size: .; v_call: TRBV28; d_call: TRBD2; j_call: TRBJ2-1; cdr3_nt: TGTGCCAGCAGTTTAGGGACTAGCGGGAAGTCTGAGCAGTTCTTC; cdr3_aa: CASSLGTSGKSEQFF
clone_size: few; v_call: TRBV30; d_call: .; j_call: TRBJ2-7; cdr3_nt: TGTGCCTGGAGTGGTCCCAGGGGCGAGCAGTACTTC; cdr3_aa: CAWSGPRGEQYF
clone_size: .; v_call: TRBV9; d_call: .; j_call: TRBJ2-1; cdr3_nt: TGTGCCAGCAGCGTAGTCCAGGGGACCAATGAGCAGTTCTTC; cdr3_aa: CASSVVQGTNEQFF
clone_size: few; v_call: TRBV5-4; d_call: TRBD1; j_call: TRBJ1-3; cdr3_nt: TGTGCCAGCAGCAGACAGGGCCCTGGAAACACCATATATTTT; cdr3_aa: CASSRQGPGNTIYF
clone_size: .; v_call: TRBV28; d_call: TRBD1; j_call: TRBJ1-5; cdr3_nt: TGTGCCAGCCGCCCCCCTCAGGGGGCAGGTCAGCCCCAGCATTTT; cdr3_aa: CASRPPQGAGQPQHF
clone_size: .; v_call: TRBV4-1; d_call: TRBD1; j_call: TRBJ1-2; cdr3_nt: TGCGCCAGCAGCCCTCGGGACAGCGGAAACTATGGCTACACCTTC; cdr3_aa: CASSPRDSGNYGYTF
clone_size: .; v_call: TRBV10-3; d_call: .; j_call: TRBJ1-1; cdr3_nt: TGTGCCATCAGTGATAAAATGAACACTGAAGCTTTCTTT; cdr3_aa: CAISDKMNTEAFF
clone_size: .; v_call: TRBV15; d_call: TRBD1; j_call: TRBJ1-1; cdr3_nt: TGTGCCACCAGCAGAGATGCGGGACAGGGAACTGAAGCTTTCTTT; cdr3_aa: CATSRDAGQGTEAFF
clone_size: .; v_call: TRBV9; d_call: .; j_call: TRBJ1-3; cdr3_nt: TGTGCCAGCAGCGTAGTTCCTCTGGGGGGAGATGCTGGAAACACCATATATTTT; cdr3_aa: CASSVVPLGGDAGNTIYF
clone_size: .; v_call: TRBV28; d_call: .; j_call: TRBJ1-2; cdr3_nt: TGTGCCAGCAGCCCCGGGGGGCAGGTGTATGGTGGCTACACCTTC; cdr3_aa: CASSPGGQVYGGYTF